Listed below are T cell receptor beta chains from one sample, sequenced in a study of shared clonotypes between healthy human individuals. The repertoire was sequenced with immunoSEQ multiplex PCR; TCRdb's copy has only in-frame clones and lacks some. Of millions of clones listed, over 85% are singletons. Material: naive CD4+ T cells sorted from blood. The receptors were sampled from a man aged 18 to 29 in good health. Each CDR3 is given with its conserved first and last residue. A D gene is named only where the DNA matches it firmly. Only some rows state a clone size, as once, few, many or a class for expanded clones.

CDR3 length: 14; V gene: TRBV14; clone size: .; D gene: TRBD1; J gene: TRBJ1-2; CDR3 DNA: TGTGCCAGCAGCCCACAGGGGAAGCCCTATGGCTACACCTTC; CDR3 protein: CASSPQGKPYGYTF
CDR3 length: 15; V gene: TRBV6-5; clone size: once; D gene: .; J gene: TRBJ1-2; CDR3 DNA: TGTGCCAGCAGTTCGATTGCGCGGTCGAACTATGGCTACACCTTC; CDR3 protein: CASSSIARSNYGYTF
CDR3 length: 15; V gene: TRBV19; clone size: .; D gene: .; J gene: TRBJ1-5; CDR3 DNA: TGTGCCAGTAGCCGACAGGAGGATAGCAATCAGCCCCAGCATTTT; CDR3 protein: CASSRQEDSNQPQHF
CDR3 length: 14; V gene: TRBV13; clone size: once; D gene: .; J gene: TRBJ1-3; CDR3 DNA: TGTGCCAGCAGCTTACCAGGCTCTGGAAACACCATATATTTT; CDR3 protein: CASSLPGSGNTIYF
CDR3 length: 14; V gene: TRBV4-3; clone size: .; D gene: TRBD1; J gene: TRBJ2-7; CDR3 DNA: TGCGCCAGCAGCCCCGGGACAGTCTCCTACGAGCAGTACTTC; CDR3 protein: CASSPGTVSYEQYF
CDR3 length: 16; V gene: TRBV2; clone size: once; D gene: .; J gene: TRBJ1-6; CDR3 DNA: TGTGCCAGCAGTGAGCCAGGGACCATTGGGAATTCACCCCTCCACTTT; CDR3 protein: CASSEPGTIGNSPLHF
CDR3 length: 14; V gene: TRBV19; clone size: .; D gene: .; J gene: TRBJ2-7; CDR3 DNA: TGTGCCAGTAGTTTTGTGGCCGGGGGCTACGAGCAGTACTTC; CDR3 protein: CASSFVAGGYEQYF
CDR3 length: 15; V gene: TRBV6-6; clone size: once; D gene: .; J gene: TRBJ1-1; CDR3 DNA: TGTGCCAGCAGTTACTCGGCAGGGTGGGTCACTGAAGCTTTCTTT; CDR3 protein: CASSYSAGWVTEAFF
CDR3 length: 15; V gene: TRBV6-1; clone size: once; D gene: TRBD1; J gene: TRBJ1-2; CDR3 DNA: TGTGCCAGCAGTGTCGACAGGGGCGCCGGGTATGGCTACACCTTC; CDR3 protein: CASSVDRGAGYGYTF
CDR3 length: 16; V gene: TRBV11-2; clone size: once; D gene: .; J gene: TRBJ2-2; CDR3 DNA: TGTGCCAGCAGCTTAACCCTAGCAGGGAACACCGGGGAGCTGTTTTTT; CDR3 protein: CASSLTLAGNTGELFF
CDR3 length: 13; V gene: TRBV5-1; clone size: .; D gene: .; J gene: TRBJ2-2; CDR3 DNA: TGCGCCAGCAGCCAGACAGGAACCGGGGAGCTGTTTTTT; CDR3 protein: CASSQTGTGELFF
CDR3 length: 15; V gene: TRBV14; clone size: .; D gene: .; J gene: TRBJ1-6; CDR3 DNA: TGTGCCAGCAGCCACAGAGGGGTCTATAATTCACCCCTCCACTTT; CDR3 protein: CASSHRGVYNSPLHF
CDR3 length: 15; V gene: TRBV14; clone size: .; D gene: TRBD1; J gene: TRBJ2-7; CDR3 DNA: TGTGCCAGCAGGATGGACAGGGCCCTACTCTACGAGCAGTACTTC; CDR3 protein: CASRMDRALLYEQYF
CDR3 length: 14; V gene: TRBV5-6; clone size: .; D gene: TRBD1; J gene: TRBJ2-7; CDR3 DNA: TGTGCCAGCAGCTTCGGACAGGACCCCTACGAGCAGTACTTC; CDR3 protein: CASSFGQDPYEQYF
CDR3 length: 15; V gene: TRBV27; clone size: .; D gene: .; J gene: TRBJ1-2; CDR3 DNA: TGTGCCAGCAGTTCAGCCCCGGGGCCGGGGAATGGCTACACCTTC; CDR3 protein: CASSSAPGPGNGYTF
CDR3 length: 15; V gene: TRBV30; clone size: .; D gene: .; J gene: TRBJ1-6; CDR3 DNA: TGTGCCTGGAGTGGACAGCCAAAAGGGAATTCACCCCTCCACTTT; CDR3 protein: CAWSGQPKGNSPLHF
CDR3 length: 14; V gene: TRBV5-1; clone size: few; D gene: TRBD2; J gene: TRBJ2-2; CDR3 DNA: TGCGCCAGCAGCTTGGGGACTAGCGCCGGGGAGCTGTTTTTT; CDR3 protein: CASSLGTSAGELFF
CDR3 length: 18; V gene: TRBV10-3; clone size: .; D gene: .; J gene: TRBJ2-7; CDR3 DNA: TGTGCCATCAGTGAGTCGCACGGGGTAGGAATCTCGATCTACGAGCAGTACTTC; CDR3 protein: CAISESHGVGISIYEQYF
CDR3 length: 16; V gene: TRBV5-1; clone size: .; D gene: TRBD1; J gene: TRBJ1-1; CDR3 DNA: TGCGCCAGCAGCTTGGCTCAGGGGGCGGGGAACACTGAAGCTTTCTTT; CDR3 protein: CASSLAQGAGNTEAFF
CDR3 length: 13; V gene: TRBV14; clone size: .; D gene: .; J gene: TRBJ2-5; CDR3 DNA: TGTGCCAGCAGCAGAGGGTACCAAGAGACCCAGTACTTC; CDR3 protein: CASSRGYQETQYF
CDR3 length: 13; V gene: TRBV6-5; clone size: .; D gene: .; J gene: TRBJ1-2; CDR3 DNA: TGTGCCAGCAGTTACCAGAAAGGCTATGGCTACACCTTC; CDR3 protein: CASSYQKGYGYTF
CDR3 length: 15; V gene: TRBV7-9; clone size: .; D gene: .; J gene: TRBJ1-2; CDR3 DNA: TGTGCCAGCAGCCCGCACTCAGGGTTCGACTATGGCTACACCTTC; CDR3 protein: CASSPHSGFDYGYTF
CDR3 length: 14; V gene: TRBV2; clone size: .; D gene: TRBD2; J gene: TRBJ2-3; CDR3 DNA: TGTGCCAGCAGCGCCGGGACTAGTGGGGATACGCAGTATTTT; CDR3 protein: CASSAGTSGDTQYF
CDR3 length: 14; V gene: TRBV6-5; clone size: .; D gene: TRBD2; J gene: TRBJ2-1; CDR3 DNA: TGTGCCAGCAGTTACGCGGGAGATTACAATGAGCAGTTCTTC; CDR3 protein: CASSYAGDYNEQFF
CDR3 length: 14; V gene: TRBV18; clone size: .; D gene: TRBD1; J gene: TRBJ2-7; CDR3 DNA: TGTGCCAGCACAAAGGGACAGGGTACCTACGAGCAGTACTTC; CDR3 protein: CASTKGQGTYEQYF